This is a list of T cell receptor beta chains from one sample in a study of cytomegalovirus exposure and HLA in healthy donors. TCRdb keeps only in-frame clones here, not all; method: immunoSEQ multiplex PCR. This repertoire shows around 250,000 clones, around 90% found once; its top ten account for approximately 0.34%. Input material: PBMCs. The receptors shown here come from a young woman in good health and CMV-seronegative. Each CDR3 is given with its conserved first and last residue. The D gene is left open where the match is weak. Size tells how often a clone was seen (once, few, many) or the class of an expanded clone, and some rows leave it out.

CASGLVEGALSNTGELFF	TGTGCTAGTGGTTTGGTTGAGGGGGCCCTATCGAACACCGGGGAGCTGTTTTTT	TRBV12-5	TRBJ2-2	.	TRBD1
CASSYLGAYEQYF	TGTGCCAGCAGTTACCTGGGGGCGTACGAGCAGTACTTC	TRBV6-5	TRBJ2-7	.	.
CSVEMNTEAFF	TGCAGCGTAGAGATGAACACTGAAGCTTTCTTT	TRBV29-1	TRBJ1-1	.	.
CASSLGQGGTTDTQYF	TGTGCCAGCTCACTAGGACAGGGAGGGACCACAGATACGCAGTATTTT	TRBV18	TRBJ2-3	.	.
CASSLAGEKLFF	TGTGCCAGCAGCTTAGCAGGTGAAAAACTGTTTTTT	TRBV11-2	TRBJ1-4	.	.
CASSLVAGPVETQYF	TGTGCCAGCAGCTTAGTGGCGGGACCGGTAGAGACCCAGTACTTC	TRBV11-3	TRBJ2-5	.	.
CAWAQGSIDTQYF	TGTGCCTGGGCACAGGGTAGTATAGATACGCAGTATTTT	TRBV30	TRBJ2-3	.	.
CASSMVGTGGSTDTQYF	TGTGCCAGTAGTATGGTTGGGACAGGGGGCAGCACAGATACGCAGTATTTT	TRBV19	TRBJ2-3	.	TRBD1
CASSPGGQGTQYF	TGTGCCAGCAGCCCGGGAGGCCAGGGTACGCAGTATTTT	TRBV6-6	TRBJ2-3	.	TRBD2
CASSIGSADTQYF	TGTGCCAGCAGCATTGGGAGTGCAGATACGCAGTATTTT	TRBV7-2	TRBJ2-3	.	.
CAGGGSPNSPLHF	TGTGCCGGTGGCGGCTCACCGAATTCACCCCTCCACTTT	TRBV7-9	TRBJ1-6	few	.
CAMAHTVGELFF	TGTGCCATGGCCCATACAGTCGGGGAGCTGTTTTTT	TRBV10-3	TRBJ2-2	.	.
CASSHPTGLNTGELFF	TGCGCCAGCAGCCATCCGACAGGACTGAACACCGGGGAGCTGTTTTTT	TRBV4-1	TRBJ2-2	.	.
CASSLKALDSYVYLDVNTQYF	TGCGCCAGCAGCTTGAAGGCGCTAGACTCCTACGTATATCTAGATGTTAATACGCAGTATTTT	TRBV5-1	TRBJ2-3	once	.
CASSLAGTESNQPQHF	TGTGCCAGCAGCTTGGCCGGGACAGAGAGCAATCAGCCCCAGCATTTT	TRBV5-5	TRBJ1-5	.	TRBD1
CASRASGGAYNEQFF	TGTGCCAGCAGGGCTAGCGGGGGGGCCTACAATGAGCAGTTCTTC	TRBV27	TRBJ2-1	.	TRBD2
CASNSDSAVANEKLFF	TGTGCCAGCAATTCGGACAGTGCTGTAGCTAATGAAAAACTGTTTTTT	TRBV28	TRBJ1-4	.	.
CASSQGGGTDPRAWELFF	TGCGCCAGCAGCCAGGGTGGCGGGACAGACCCCCGAGCTTGGGAGCTGTTTTTT	TRBV4-1	TRBJ2-2	.	.
CASSFRDRANTGELFF	TGCGCCAGCAGCTTCCGGGACAGGGCGAACACCGGGGAGCTGTTTTTT	TRBV5-1	TRBJ2-2	.	TRBD1